The 32 T cell receptor beta chains in this list originate from one sample, sequenced in a study of brain metastases from non-small cell lung cancer. The repertoire was sequenced with immunoSEQ multiplex PCR; TCRdb's copy has only in-frame clones and lacks some. The sample carries about 4,900 clones, around three quarters recorded once. Specimen: primary lung tumor tissue. Source of these receptors: a donor aged 40 or older with non-small cell lung cancer.

This clone has a single count. The chain has TRBV10-3 and TRBJ2-3; D possibly corresponds to TRBD2 (6 bases). Trimming pared 8 bases from V and 3 bases from J, leaving 21 bases between. Germline V lookup: CDR1 ENHRY, CDR2 SYGVKD. The CDR3 has 16 residues. The CDR3 loop is CAIGDPAGLGTDTQYF. In DNA form, the CDR3 reads TGTGCCATCGGAGACCCCGCGGGGTTGGGAACAGATACGCAGTATTTT.

The V call is TRBV24-1, the J call TRBJ1-3, with D possibly matching TRBD1 (6 bases). Trimming pared 8 bases from V and 4 bases from J, leaving 20 bases between. In germline, CDR1 is KGHDR, CDR2 SFDVKD. This CDR3 region has 16 residues. DNA of the CDR3: TGTGCCACCATGGGGCCAAACAGGGAAGGGGGAAACACCATATATTTT. Translated: CATMGPNREGGNTIYF.

Turning to this clone: Germline and junction disagree at one end, which may indicate a read error. The rearrangement joins TRBV12-3 or TRBV12-4 to TRBJ1-1, with D possibly matching TRBD1 (6 bases). The CDR3 is 13 residues long. This chain's CDR3 is CASTLQGKTEAFF. CDR3 in DNA: TGTGCCAGCACTTTACAGGGTAAGACTGAAGCTTTCTTT.

This chain connects TRBV10-1 to TRBJ1-1, with D unclear. Trimming stripped 4 bases from V and 3 bases from J, with 9 bases between. The CDR3 runs to 13 residues. Germline V gene sequence: CDR1 WNHNN, CDR2 SYGVQD (reference sequence). The CDR3 sequence: CASSAMEDTEAFF. The CDR3 DNA reads as TGCGCCAGCAGTGCAATGGAGGACACTGAAGCTTTCTTT.

In this sample, this clone turned up a few times. The CDR3 sequence is CASSRLTRNTQYF. In DNA form, the CDR3 reads TGTGCCAGCAGCCGATTAACCAGGAATACGCAGTATTTT. This rearrangement joins TRBV3-1 (or the pseudogene TRBV3-2) to TRBJ2-3; D ambiguous. Germline lookup yields CDR1 LGHDT and CDR2 YNNKEL (reference sequence). V shed 4 bases and J shed 7 bases, with 12 bases lying between them. CDR3 size: 13 residues.

The chain joins TRBV4-3 to TRBJ2-5; 8 bases fit TRBD1. CDR3 length equals 15 residues. CDR1 and CDR2 (germline): LGHNA, YSLEER. The ends lost 0 bases at V and 6 bases at J; junction bases unmatched: 6. The CDR3 DNA is TGCGCCAGCAGCCAAGATAGACAGGGGATAAAGACCCAGTACTTC. Translated, it gives CASSQDRQGIKTQYF.

The CDR3, as DNA: TGTGCCAGCGGACAGGATATTAACTATGGCTACACCTTC. Translated: CASGQDINYGYTF. The chain recombines TRBV2 with TRBJ1-2; 7 bases align to TRBD1. Trimming removed 8 bases from V and 1 base from J; junction bases left unmatched: 4. This CDR3 region has 13 residues. Germline-derived CDR1 and CDR2 are SNHLY and FYNNEI.

The chain combines TRBV19 with TRBJ1-4; D is unclear. Germline CDR1 LNHDA, CDR2 SQIVND (reference sequence). The V and J ends lost 2 bases and 8 bases respectively, with 12 bases between them. This CDR3 comprises 14 residues. The CDR3 is CASSIRQDLEKLFF. CDR3 DNA sequence: TGTGCCAGTAGTATACGGCAGGATCTCGAAAAACTGTTTTTT.

This clone is classed as large. Other DNA sequences in the sample encode the same CDR3. The V gene is TRBV2, the J gene TRBJ2-7; 7 bases agree with TRBD2. Trimming took 7 bases from V and 0 from J; bases not matched to a gene: 6. In germline, CDR1 is SNHLY, CDR2 FYNNEI. This CDR3 region has 14 residues. CDR3 loop: CASKGGAASYEQYV. The CDR3 coding sequence is TGTGCCAGCAAGGGAGGGGCCGCCTCCTACGAGCAGTACGTC.

The chain uses TRBV10-3 and TRBJ1-2; maybe TRBD1 (5 bases). With 0 bases removed from V and 6 bases from J, the gap between germline ends came to 11 bases. Germline CDR1 and CDR2: ENHRY and SYGVKD. This CDR3 region has 14 residues. The CDR3 region is CAISESGGWNGYTF. CDR3 bases: TGTGCCATCAGTGAGTCCGGGGGTTGGAATGGCTACACCTTC.

The chain is built from TRBV7-9 and TRBJ1-2; D ambiguous. This CDR3 is 12 amino acids long. Germline CDR1 reads SEHNR; CDR2 reads FQNEAQ (reference sequence). V lost 9 bases and J 0 bases, leaving 8 bases between the germline ends. CDR3 in amino acids: CASSAANYGYTF. The CDR3 nucleotides are TGTGCCAGTTCTGCAGCTAACTATGGCTACACCTTC.

V usage is TRBV18 and J usage is TRBJ1-2; perhaps TRBD1 as D (6 bases). This CDR3 region has 15 residues. In germline, CDR1 is KGHSH, CDR2 LQKENI. Trimming took off 6 bases at V and 0 bases at J, with 14 bases between the two ends. The CDR3: CASSLGPGANYGYTF. For the CDR3, the DNA is TGTGCCAGCTCCCTAGGGCCAGGGGCTAACTATGGCTACACCTTC.

The genes are TRBV19 and TRBJ2-2, with TRBD1 as a possible D gene (5 bases). V lost 1 base to trimming and J lost 5 bases, with 11 bases between them. CDR1 and CDR2 (germline): LNHDA, SQIVND (reference sequence). This CDR3 region has 15 residues. CDR3 coding DNA: TGTGCCAGTAGTATAGGGGGCTTGGGGACCGGGGAGCTGTTTTTT. Its translation is CASSIGGLGTGELFF.

This chain links TRBV6-5 with TRBJ2-7; D gene ambiguous. V shed 2 bases and J shed 2 bases, with 7 bases lying between them. The CDR3 is 13 residues long. Per germline, CDR1 MNHEY and CDR2 SVGAGI. The CDR3 DNA reads TGTGCCAGCAGTTACAGGGAAGCCTACGAGCAGTACTTC. As protein: CASSYREAYEQYF.

The V gene is TRBV27, the J gene TRBJ2-7, with TRBD1 identical over 10 bases. The CDR3 runs to 16 residues. CDR1 MNHEY and CDR2 SMNVEV come from the germline V gene (reference sequence). The J segment lost 6 bases and the V segment lost 5 bases, leaving 13 bases of the junction unmatched. The CDR3 loop reads CASSPLGTGDSGEQYV. CDR3 sequence (DNA): TGTGCCAGCAGTCCCTTAGGGACAGGGGACTCCGGCGAGCAGTACGTC.

This sequence joins TRBV5-1 and TRBJ2-5; 11 bases align to TRBD2. Germline CDR1 is SGHRS and CDR2 is YFSETQ. The CDR3 has 15 amino acids. J gave up 3 bases and V 4 bases, and 5 bases lay outside the gene matches. CDR3 residues: CASSVSGGEEETQYF. The CDR3 region has the DNA TGCGCCAGCAGCGTTAGCGGGGGGGAGGAAGAGACCCAGTACTTC.

V is TRBV5-5 and J is TRBJ1-4, with TRBD1 as a possible D gene (5 bases). CDR1 is SGHKS and CDR2 is YYEKEE in the germline V gene (reference sequence). V lost 1 base to trimming and J lost 1 base, with 14 bases between them. CDR3 length: 17 amino acids. The CDR3 nucleotides read TGTGCCAGCAGCTTGATGTTAGGAGGGGAAACTAATGAAAAACTGTTTTTT. It is translated as CASSLMLGGETNEKLFF.

The J gene is TRBJ2-1, the V gene TRBV2; no reliable D call. This CDR3 contains 13 residues. V was shortened by 2 bases and J by 9 bases, with 11 bases between the two germline ends. Germline loops: CDR1 SNHLY, CDR2 FYNNEI. DNA of the CDR3: TGTGCCAGCAGTGAAAAGGGAAACCCTGAGCAGTTCTTC. It is translated as CASSEKGNPEQFF.

This chain joins TRBV27 and TRBJ1-2; D may be TRBD1 (6 bases). From germline, CDR1 is MNHEY and CDR2 SMNVEV (reference sequence). This CDR3 is 11 amino acids long. The V end lost 8 bases, the J end lost 6 bases, and 10 bases lay between the germline ends. CDR3 loop: CASGQINGYTF. CDR3 coding DNA: TGTGCCAGCGGACAGATTAATGGCTACACCTTC.

V is TRBV11-3 and J is TRBJ2-5; D remains unclear. The V and J ends lost 3 bases and 1 base respectively, with 6 bases between them. The CDR3 length is 13 residues. Germline lookup yields CDR1 SGHNT and CDR2 YENEEA. The DNA for the CDR3 is TGTGCCAGCAGCTTCGGGCCCCAAGAGACCCAGTACTTC. Protein: CASSFGPQETQYF. The variable domain in full, with the rest retrieved from reference TRBV11-3 and TRBJ2-5, is EAGVVQSPRYKIIEKKQPVAFWCNPISGHNTLYWYLQNLGQGPELLIRYENEEAVDDSQLPKDRFSAERLKGVDSTLKIQPAELGDSAVYLCASSFGPQETQYFGPGTRLLVL.

This clone appeared once. J is TRBJ1-5 and V is TRBV5-8; tentative D call: TRBD1 (5 bases). Deletions cut 0 bases from V and 1 base from J, with 17 bases between. The length of the CDR3 is 18 residues. Germline V CDR1 and CDR2: SGHTS, YDEGEE. CDR3 in amino acids: CASSLGWAVGGSNQPQHF. DNA of the CDR3: TGTGCCAGCAGCTTGGGATGGGCGGTCGGGGGAAGCAATCAGCCCCAGCATTTT.

This chain connects TRBV7-2 to TRBJ1-2; possible D gene TRBD1, 6 bases. Trimming cost V 4 bases and J 0 bases, with 9 bases left between them. Looked up from germline, CDR1 is SGHTA and CDR2 is FQGNSA. This CDR3 is built from 14 residues. In DNA, the CDR3 is TGTGCCAGCAGCTCACAGGGAGCTAACTATGGCTACACCTTC. It yields the protein CASSSQGANYGYTF.

V usage is TRBV28 and J usage is TRBJ2-2; tentatively, D is TRBD1 (6 bases). CDR1 MDHEN and CDR2 SYDVKM come from the germline V gene. The CDR3 has 12 amino acids. Trimming pared 3 bases from V and 11 bases from J, leaving 10 bases between. The CDR3 protein is CASSLVQGELFF. In DNA form, the CDR3 reads TGTGCCAGCAGTTTGGTACAGGGTGAGCTGTTTTTT.

For the CDR3, the DNA is TGTGCCAGCAGTGACGGGGAGGGGAACATAGATACGCAGTATTTT. It translates to CASSDGEGNIDTQYF. The V call is TRBV6-4, the J call TRBJ2-3; 7 bases map to TRBD2. CDR1 MRHNA and CDR2 SNTAGT come from the germline V gene. The CDR3 covers 15 residues. The V gene end was trimmed by 2 bases and the J gene end by 5 bases; junction bases not matched to a gene: 7.

The genes are TRBV2 and TRBJ2-3; 11 positions agree with TRBD1. J gave up 0 bases and V 6 bases, and 8 bases lay outside the gene matches. Germline assignment: CDR1 SNHLY and CDR2 FYNNEI. CDR3 length equals 17 residues. The CDR3 here is CASRRAGQGVSTDTQYF. The CDR3 DNA sequence: TGTGCCAGCAGGCGGGCGGGACAGGGGGTCAGCACAGATACGCAGTATTTT.

This chain uses TRBV9 with TRBJ1-2, with D tentatively TRBD1 (5 bases). This CDR3 is built from 15 residues. The germline gives CDR1 SGDLS, CDR2 YYNGEE. V dropped 4 bases and J dropped 3 bases, with 16 bases sitting between them. The CDR3 protein is CASSLILTGDYGYTF. In DNA form, the CDR3 reads TGTGCCAGCAGCCTAATACTAACGGGGGACTATGGCTACACCTTC.

J is TRBJ1-1 and V is TRBV18; D is undetermined. V was trimmed by 2 bases and J by 0 bases, leaving 7 bases between them. The germline CDR1 and CDR2 sequences are KGHSH and LQKENI. The CDR3 consists of 14 residues. This CDR3 is CASSPYQMNTEAFF. CDR3 sequence (DNA): TGTGCCAGCTCACCATACCAGATGAACACTGAAGCTTTCTTT. The variable domain in full, with the rest retrieved from reference TRBV18 and TRBJ1-1, is NAGVMQNPRHLVRRRGQEARLRCSPMKGHSHVYWYRQLPEEGLKFMVYLQKENIIDESGMPKERFSAEFPKEGPSILRIQQVVRGDSAAYFCASSPYQMNTEAFFGQGTRLTVV.

This clone was counted between two and nine times. As DNA, the CDR3 is TGTGCCAGCAGTTTAACAATATATTCACCCCTCCACTTT. This gives the protein CASSLTIYSPLHF. The chain couples TRBV27 to TRBJ1-6, with D hard to call. V was cut by 2 bases and J by 8 bases, with 7 bases left in between. Germline V gene data show CDR1 as MNHEY and CDR2 as SMNVEV (reference sequence). The CDR3 contains 13 residues.

J is TRBJ2-5 and V is TRBV2; a possible D gene is TRBD2 (6 bases). The V gene lost 6 bases and the J gene lost 4 bases, with 9 bases spanning the gap. CDR1 and CDR2 (germline): SNHLY, FYNNEI. The length of the CDR3 is 12 residues. For the CDR3, the DNA is TGTGCCAGCAGCCGGGACTTAGAGACCCAGTACTTC. Translating it yields CASSRDLETQYF.

The chain recombines TRBV6-2 or TRBV6-3 with TRBJ1-1, with 9 bases matching TRBD1. In germline, CDR1 is MNHEY, CDR2 SVGEGT. With 4 bases clipped from V and 12 bases from J, the junction kept 15 bases outside the gene matches. This CDR3 spans 15 amino acids. CDR3 region: CASSLLPGQGPSTFF. For the CDR3, the DNA is TGTGCCAGCAGTTTATTACCGGGACAGGGTCCCAGTACTTTCTTT.

This clone occurred a few times. This chain joins TRBV7-3 and TRBJ2-1; 11 bases fit TRBD1. The germline gives CDR1 SGHTA, CDR2 FQGTGA. V shed 4 bases, J shed 8 bases, and the junction held 7 bases outside the gene matches. The CDR3 is made up of 15 amino acids. The CDR3 loop is CASSSRTGGWDEQFF. The CDR3 DNA is TGTGCCAGCAGCTCGAGGACAGGGGGCTGGGATGAGCAGTTCTTC.

The V and J genes are TRBV3-1 (or the pseudogene TRBV3-2) and TRBJ2-2; D might be TRBD1 or TRBD2, each matching 5 bases. Germline loops: CDR1 LGHDT, CDR2 YNNKEL (reference sequence). Trimming pared 4 bases from V and 2 bases from J, leaving 8 bases between. The CDR3 is 14 residues long. The CDR3 spells CASSPGLNTGELFF. Here the CDR3 DNA reads TGTGCCAGCAGCCCGGGGCTTAACACCGGGGAGCTGTTTTTT.